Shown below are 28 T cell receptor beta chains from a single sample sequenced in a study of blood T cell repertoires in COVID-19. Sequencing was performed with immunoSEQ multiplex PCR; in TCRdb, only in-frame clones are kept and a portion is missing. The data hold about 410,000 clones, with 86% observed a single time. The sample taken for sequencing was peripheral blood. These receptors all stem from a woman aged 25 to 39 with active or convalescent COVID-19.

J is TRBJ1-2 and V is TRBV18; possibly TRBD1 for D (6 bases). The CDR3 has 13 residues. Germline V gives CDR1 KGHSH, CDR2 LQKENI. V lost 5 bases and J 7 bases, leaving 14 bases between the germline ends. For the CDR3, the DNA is TGTGCCAGCTCATCGGACAGCGGTCTTGGCTACACCTTC. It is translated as CASSSDSGLGYTF. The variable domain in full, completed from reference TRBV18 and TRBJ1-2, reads NAGVMQNPRHLVRRRGQEARLRCSPMKGHSHVYWYRQLPEEGLKFMVYLQKENIIDESGMPKERFSAEFPKEGPSILRIQQVVRGDSAAYFCASSSDSGLGYTFGSGTRLTVV.

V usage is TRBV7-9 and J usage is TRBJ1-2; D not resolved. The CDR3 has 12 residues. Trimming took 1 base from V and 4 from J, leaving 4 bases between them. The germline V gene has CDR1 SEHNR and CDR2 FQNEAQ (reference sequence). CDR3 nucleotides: TGTGCCAGCAGCTTAGGAGCCTATGGCTACACCTTC. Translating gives CASSLGAYGYTF.

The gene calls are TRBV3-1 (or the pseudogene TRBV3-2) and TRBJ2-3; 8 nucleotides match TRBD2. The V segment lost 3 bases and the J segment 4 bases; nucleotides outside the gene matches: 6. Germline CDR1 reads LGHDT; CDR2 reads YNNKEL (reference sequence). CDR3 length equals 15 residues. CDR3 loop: CASSHNSGIADTQYF. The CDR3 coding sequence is TGTGCCAGCAGCCATAATAGCGGGATCGCAGATACGCAGTATTTT.

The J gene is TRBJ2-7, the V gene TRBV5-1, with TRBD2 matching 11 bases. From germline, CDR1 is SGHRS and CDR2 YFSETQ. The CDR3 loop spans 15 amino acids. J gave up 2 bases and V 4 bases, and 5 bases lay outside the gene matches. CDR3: CASSTGTSGAYEQYF. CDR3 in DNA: TGCGCCAGCAGCACTGGGACTAGCGGAGCCTACGAGCAGTACTTC.

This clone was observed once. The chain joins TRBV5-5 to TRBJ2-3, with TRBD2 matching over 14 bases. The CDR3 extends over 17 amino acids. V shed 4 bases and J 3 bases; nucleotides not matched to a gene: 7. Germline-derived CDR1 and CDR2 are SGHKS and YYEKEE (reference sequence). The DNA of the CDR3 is TGTGCCAGCAGCAACCTAAGGACTAGCGGGGGGACAGATACGCAGTATTTT. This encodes CASSNLRTSGGTDTQYF.

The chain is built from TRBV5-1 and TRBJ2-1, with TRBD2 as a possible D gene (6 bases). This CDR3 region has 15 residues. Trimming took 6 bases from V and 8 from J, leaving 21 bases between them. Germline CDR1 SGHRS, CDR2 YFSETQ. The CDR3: CASKEGSSSVDEQFF. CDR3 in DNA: TGCGCCAGCAAAGAGGGTTCGTCTAGCGTTGATGAGCAGTTCTTC.

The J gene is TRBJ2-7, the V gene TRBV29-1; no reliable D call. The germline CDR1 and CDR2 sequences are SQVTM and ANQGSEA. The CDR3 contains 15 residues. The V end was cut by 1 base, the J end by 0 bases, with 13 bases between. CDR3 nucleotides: TGCAGCGTTGAAGGTAGCTACACCGACTCCTACGAGCAGTACTTC. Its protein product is CSVEGSYTDSYEQYF.

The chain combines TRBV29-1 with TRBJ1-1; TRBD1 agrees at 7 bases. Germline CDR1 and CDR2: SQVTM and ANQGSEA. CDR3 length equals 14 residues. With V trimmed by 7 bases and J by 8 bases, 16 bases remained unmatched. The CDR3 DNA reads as TGCAGCGCCCAGGGGGGATCAGGGTCGGCCGAAGCTTTCTTT. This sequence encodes CSAQGGSGSAEAFF.

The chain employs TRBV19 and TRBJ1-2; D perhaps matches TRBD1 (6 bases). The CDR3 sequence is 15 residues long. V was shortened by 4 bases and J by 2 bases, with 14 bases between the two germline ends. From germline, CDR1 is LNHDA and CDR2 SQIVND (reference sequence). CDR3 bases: TGTGCCAGTAGTAATACCGGGACACCGAACTATGGCTACACCTTC. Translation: CASSNTGTPNYGYTF.

CDR3 nucleotide sequence: TGTGCCAGCAGCCAAGATCTGGGGACAGAAGCTTTCTTT. Translated: CASSQDLGTEAFF. V and J are TRBV3-1 (or the pseudogene TRBV3-2) and TRBJ1-1; D possibly corresponds to TRBD1 (6 bases). With 0 bases removed from V and 8 bases from J, the gap between germline ends came to 10 bases. The CDR3 contains 13 residues. Per the germline V gene, CDR1 is LGHDT and CDR2 is YNNKEL (reference sequence).

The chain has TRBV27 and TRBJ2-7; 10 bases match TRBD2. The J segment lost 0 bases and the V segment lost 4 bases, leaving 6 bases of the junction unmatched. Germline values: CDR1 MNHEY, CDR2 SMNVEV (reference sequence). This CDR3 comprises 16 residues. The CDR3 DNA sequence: TGTGCCAGCAGTTCTGCTAGCGGGGGCAGCTCCTACGAGCAGTACTTC. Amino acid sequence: CASSSASGGSSYEQYF.

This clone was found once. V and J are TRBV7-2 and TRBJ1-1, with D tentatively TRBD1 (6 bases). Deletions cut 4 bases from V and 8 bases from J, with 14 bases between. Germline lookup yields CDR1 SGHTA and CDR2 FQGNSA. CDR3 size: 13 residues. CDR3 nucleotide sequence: TGTGCCAGCAGCTCCAAGGCGAGGGGGGAAGCTTTCTTT. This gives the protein CASSSKARGEAFF.

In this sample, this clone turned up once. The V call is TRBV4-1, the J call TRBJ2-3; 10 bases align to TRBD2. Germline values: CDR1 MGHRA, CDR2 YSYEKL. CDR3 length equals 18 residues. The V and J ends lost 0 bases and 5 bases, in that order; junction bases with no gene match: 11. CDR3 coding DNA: TGCGCCAGCAGCCAAGATAGGCTAGCGGGAGTAGTTGGAGATACGCAGTATTTT. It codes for CASSQDRLAGVVGDTQYF.

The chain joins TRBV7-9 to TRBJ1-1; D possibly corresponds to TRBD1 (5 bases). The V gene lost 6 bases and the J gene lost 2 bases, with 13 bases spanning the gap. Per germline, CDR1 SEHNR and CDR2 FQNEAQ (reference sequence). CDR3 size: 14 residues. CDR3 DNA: TGTGCCAGCAGAGTTGGGCAGGGAAACACTGAAGCTTTCTTT. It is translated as CASRVGQGNTEAFF.

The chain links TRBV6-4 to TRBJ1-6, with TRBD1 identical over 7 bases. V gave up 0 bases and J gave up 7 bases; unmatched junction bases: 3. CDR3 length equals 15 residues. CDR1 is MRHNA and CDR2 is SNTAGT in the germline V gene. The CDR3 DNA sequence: TGTGCCAGCAGTGACTCGGGACAGTACAATTCACCCCTCCACTTT. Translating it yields CASSDSGQYNSPLHF.

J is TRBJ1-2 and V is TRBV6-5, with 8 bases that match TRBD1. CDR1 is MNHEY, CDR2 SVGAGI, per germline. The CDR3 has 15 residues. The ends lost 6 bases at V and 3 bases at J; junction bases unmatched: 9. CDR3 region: CASRHQKTGDYGYTF. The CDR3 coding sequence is TGTGCCAGCAGACACCAAAAGACAGGGGACTATGGCTACACCTTC.

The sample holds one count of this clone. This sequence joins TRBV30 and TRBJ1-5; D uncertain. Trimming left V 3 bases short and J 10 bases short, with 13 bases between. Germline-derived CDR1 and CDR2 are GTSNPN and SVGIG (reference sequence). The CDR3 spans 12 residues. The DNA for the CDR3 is TGTGCCTGGAGATCCGAGAGCGGACCCCAGCATTTT. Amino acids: CAWRSESGPQHF.

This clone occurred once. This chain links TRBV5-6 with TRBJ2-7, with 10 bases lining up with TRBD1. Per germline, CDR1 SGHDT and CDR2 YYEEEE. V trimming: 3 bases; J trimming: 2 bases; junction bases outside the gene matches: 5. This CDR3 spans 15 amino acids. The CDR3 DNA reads TGTGCCAGCAGCTGGCGCGGGACAGGGGCCTACGAGCAGTACTTC. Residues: CASSWRGTGAYEQYF.

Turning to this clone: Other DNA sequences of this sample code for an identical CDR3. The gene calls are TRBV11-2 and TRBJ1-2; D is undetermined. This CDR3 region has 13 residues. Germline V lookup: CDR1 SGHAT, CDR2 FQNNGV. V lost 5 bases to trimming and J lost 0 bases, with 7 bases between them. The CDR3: CASSLRANYGYTF. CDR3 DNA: TGTGCCAGCAGCCTGAGGGCTAACTATGGCTACACCTTC.

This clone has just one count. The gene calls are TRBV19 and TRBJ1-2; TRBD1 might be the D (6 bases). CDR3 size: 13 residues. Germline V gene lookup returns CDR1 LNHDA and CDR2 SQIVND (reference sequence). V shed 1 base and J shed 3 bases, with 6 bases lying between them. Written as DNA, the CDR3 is TGTGCCAGTAGTATAGCAGGGGACTATGGCTACACCTTC. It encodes CASSIAGDYGYTF.

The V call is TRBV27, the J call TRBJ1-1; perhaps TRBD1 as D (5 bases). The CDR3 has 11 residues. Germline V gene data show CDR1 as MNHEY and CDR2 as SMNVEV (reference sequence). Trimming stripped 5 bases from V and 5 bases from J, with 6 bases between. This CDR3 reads CASSKGTEAFF. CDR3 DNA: TGTGCCAGCAGTAAGGGGACTGAAGCTTTCTTT.

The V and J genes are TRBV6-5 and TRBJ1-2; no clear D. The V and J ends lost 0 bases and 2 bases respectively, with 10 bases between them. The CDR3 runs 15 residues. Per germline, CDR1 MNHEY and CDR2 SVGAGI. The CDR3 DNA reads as TGTGCCAGCAGTTACTCTTTCGGAGAGAACTATGGCTACACCTTC. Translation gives CASSYSFGENYGYTF.

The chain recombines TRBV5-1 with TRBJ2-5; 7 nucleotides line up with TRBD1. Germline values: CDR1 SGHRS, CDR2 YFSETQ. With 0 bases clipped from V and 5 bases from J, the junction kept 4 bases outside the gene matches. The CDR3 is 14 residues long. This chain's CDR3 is CASSLVGGWETQYF. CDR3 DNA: TGCGCCAGCAGCTTGGTAGGGGGCTGGGAGACCCAGTACTTC. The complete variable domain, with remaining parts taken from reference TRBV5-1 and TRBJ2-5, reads KAGVTQTPRYLIKTRGQQVTLSCSPISGHRSVSWYQQTPGQGLQFLFEYFSETQRNKGNFPGRFSGRQFSNSRSEMNVSTLELGDSALYLCASSLVGGWETQYFGPGTRLLVL.

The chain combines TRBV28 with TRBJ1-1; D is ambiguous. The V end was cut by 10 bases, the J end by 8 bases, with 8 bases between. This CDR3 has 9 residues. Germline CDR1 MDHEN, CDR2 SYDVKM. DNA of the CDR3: TGTGCCACCAGCCGGGAAGCTTTCTTT. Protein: CATSREAFF. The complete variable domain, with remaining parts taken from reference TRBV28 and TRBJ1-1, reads DVKVTQSSRYLVKRTGEKVFLECVQDMDHENMFWYRQDPGLGLRLIYFSYDVKMKEKGDIPEGYSVSREKKERFSLILESASTNQTSMYLCATSREAFFGQGTRLTVV.

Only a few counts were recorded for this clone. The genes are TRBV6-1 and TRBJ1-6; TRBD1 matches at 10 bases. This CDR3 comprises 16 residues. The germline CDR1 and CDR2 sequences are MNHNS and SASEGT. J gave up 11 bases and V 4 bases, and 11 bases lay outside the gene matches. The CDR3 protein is CASSGASGTGDAPLHF. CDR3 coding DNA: TGTGCCAGCAGTGGCGCATCCGGGACAGGGGATGCACCCCTCCACTTT.

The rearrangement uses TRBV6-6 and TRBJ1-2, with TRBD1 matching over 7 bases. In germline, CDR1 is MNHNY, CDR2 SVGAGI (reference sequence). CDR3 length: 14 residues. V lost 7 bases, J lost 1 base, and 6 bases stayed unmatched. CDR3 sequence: CASTAWDSNYGYTF. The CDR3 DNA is TGTGCCAGCACCGCTTGGGACAGTAACTATGGCTACACCTTC.

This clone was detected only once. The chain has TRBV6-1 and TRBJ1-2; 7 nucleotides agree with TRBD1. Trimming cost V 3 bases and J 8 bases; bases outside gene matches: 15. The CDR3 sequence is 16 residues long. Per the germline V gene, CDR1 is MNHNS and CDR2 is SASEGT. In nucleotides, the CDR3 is TGTGCCAGCAGTGACAGACAGGGTTTCGATACTAAAGGCTACACCTTC. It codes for CASSDRQGFDTKGYTF.

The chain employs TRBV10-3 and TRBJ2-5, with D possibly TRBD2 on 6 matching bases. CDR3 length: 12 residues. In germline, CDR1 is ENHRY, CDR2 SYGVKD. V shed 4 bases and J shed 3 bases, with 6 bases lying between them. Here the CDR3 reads CAISGGEETQYF. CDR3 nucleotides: TGTGCCATCAGTGGGGGGGAAGAGACCCAGTACTTC.